A selection of T cell receptor beta chains follows, all from one sample in a study of blood T cell repertoires in COVID-19. TCRdb's table, derived via immunoSEQ multiplex PCR, lists solely in-frame clones and lacks some. This sample has 380,000 or so clones, with more than 65% found just once. The material sequenced was peripheral blood. These receptors came from a human donor with acute or convalescent COVID-19. The donor label of this sample is uncertain. The CDR3 runs from the conserved cysteine through the conserved F or W. The D gene is left open where the match is weak.

CDR3aa,d_gene,j_gene,v_gene
CASSREAISRGYTF,.,TRBJ1-2,TRBV7-9
CASSLAPGLVEHEQFF,TRBD2,TRBJ2-1,TRBV7-2
CASSQAPGTVSYEQYF,TRBD1,TRBJ2-7,TRBV4-1
CASTPGDSNTGELFF,TRBD1,TRBJ2-2,TRBV19
CASSLADNNEQFF,.,TRBJ2-1,TRBV7-9
CASSLTGGADTQYF,TRBD1,TRBJ2-3,TRBV7-2
CASGTTGETEAFF,TRBD1,TRBJ1-1,TRBV27
CASSPDRRANYGYTF,.,TRBJ1-2,TRBV6-6
CASRIQGNTEAFF,.,TRBJ1-1,TRBV6-5
CASNPGTGVHEQYF,TRBD1,TRBJ2-7,TRBV10-2
CALWGLEASYNEQFF,.,TRBJ2-1,TRBV30
CASSLNGEYNEQFF,.,TRBJ2-1,TRBV5-4
CASSLNAGGRWSYEQYF,TRBD2,TRBJ2-7,TRBV27
CASSPGLAGGVNEQFF,TRBD2,TRBJ2-1,TRBV27
CASRDRDRGRAGELFF,TRBD1,TRBJ2-2,TRBV19
CASSRDTGTEAFF,.,TRBJ1-1,TRBV11-3
CASSRDHDRGAYEQYF,TRBD1,TRBJ2-7,TRBV4-1
CASSVGGERSNQPQHF,.,TRBJ1-5,TRBV5-5
CATSIHSNQPQHF,.,TRBJ1-5,TRBV6-5
CATSPGTSTDTQYF,.,TRBJ2-3,TRBV19
CSARKPSLNTEAFF,.,TRBJ1-1,TRBV29-1
CASSLLWGAPGELFF,.,TRBJ2-2,TRBV7-8
CASSPITVTNEKLFF,.,TRBJ1-4,TRBV7-9
CASSRGLGRTDTQYF,.,TRBJ2-3,TRBV3-1/TRBV3-2
CASSTGQGTTNEKLFF,TRBD1,TRBJ1-4,TRBV5-1
CASSAGQLETQYF,.,TRBJ2-5,TRBV2
CAWSVTGAEAFF,.,TRBJ1-1,TRBV30
CAWSVGGGLNEQFF,TRBD2,TRBJ2-1,TRBV30
CASSETVVEAFF,.,TRBJ1-1,TRBV2
CSVESYQDTQYF,.,TRBJ2-3,TRBV29-1
CASRTPRQPNSPLHF,.,TRBJ1-6,TRBV28
CASSGERGTFYEQYF,TRBD2,TRBJ2-7,TRBV2
CATSRRGGTEAFF,.,TRBJ1-1,TRBV15
CASSLVQGPYGYTF,.,TRBJ1-2,TRBV5-8
CASSEAPGRYEQYF,.,TRBJ2-7,TRBV2
CASSPSYRGTEAFF,TRBD1,TRBJ1-1,TRBV3-1/TRBV3-2
CASSLLQVNEQYF,.,TRBJ2-7,TRBV14
CASSRDRTLEAFF,TRBD1,TRBJ1-1,TRBV25-1
CASSLGLADYEQYF,TRBD2,TRBJ2-7,TRBV7-2
CATVTGVQPQHF,TRBD1,TRBJ1-5,TRBV28
CASSQSAGVETQYF,.,TRBJ2-5,TRBV3-1/TRBV3-2
CASSSTGTGNKNIQYF,TRBD1,TRBJ2-4,TRBV28
CASSLESQGTVTEAFF,TRBD1,TRBJ1-1,TRBV7-6